This TCR beta chain originates from a study of blood T cell repertoires in COVID-19. About the study: Italy, Spain and the United States were the sources of the convalescent and acute COVID-19 samples. Sources were T cells, B-cell-depleted T cells, or PBMCs; the material itself was cDNA or gDNA.

Original analysis: By means of reference gene primer amplification, nucleated cell counts were estimated. Measured with immunoSEQ multiplex PCR; TCRdb has only the in-frame clones, and not every one. The D gene and trimming were derived from the DNA, and the V and J assignments and clone size from that table. There are under 120,000 clones in the sample; under 75% occur only once, and around 6.3% lies in the top ten. Germline V lookup: CDR1 SGHNT, CDR2 YYREEE (reference sequence). The CDR3 loop spans 15 amino acids. The V segment lost 4 bases and the J segment 3 bases; nucleotides outside the gene matches: 4. About this clone itself: The same CDR3 also results from other DNA sequences found in this sample.

The chain combines TRBV5-4 with TRBJ2-3; 11 bases are shared with TRBD2. Specimen: peripheral blood. The receptor comes from a man older than 75 with acute or convalescent COVID-19. The CDR3 is CASSLRTSGTDTQYF. The CDR3, as DNA: TGTGCCAGCAGCCTACGGACTAGCGGGACAGATACGCAGTATTTT.